The 18 T cell receptor beta chains below were found in one sample sequenced in a study of blood T cell repertoires in COVID-19. Profiling relied on immunoSEQ multiplex PCR, and the TCRdb table lists in-frame clones only, not all of them. The table records about 87,000 clones, around 75% of them present only once. Source material: peripheral blood. The source is a woman aged 50 to 65 with acute or convalescent COVID-19.

J is TRBJ1-5 and V is TRBV6-1; D gene ambiguous. This CDR3 has 14 amino acids. Germline CDR1 reads MNHNS; CDR2 reads SASEGT. The V end was cut by 3 bases, the J end by 2 bases, with 8 bases between. CDR3 bases: TGTGCCAGCAGTGACGTGGGCGGCAATCAGCCCCAGCATTTT. Its translation: CASSDVGGNQPQHF.

DNA for the CDR3: TGCAGCGTTGAAGATAGGGAGGCGGGACAGGGTCGATTGAACACTGAAGCTTTCTTT. This translates into CSVEDREAGQGRLNTEAFF. V is TRBV29-1 and J is TRBJ1-1; TRBD1 agrees at 9 bases. From germline, CDR1 is SQVTM and CDR2 ANQGSEA. CDR3 size: 19 residues. The V segment lost 0 bases and the J segment 0 bases; nucleotides outside the gene matches: 14.

The genes are TRBV28 and TRBJ2-1, with 15 bases fitting TRBD2. Germline V gene data show CDR1 as MDHEN and CDR2 as SYDVKM. J was trimmed by 5 bases and V by 3 bases; bases with no gene match: 2. CDR3 length: 16 residues. In DNA, the CDR3 is TGTGCCAGCAGTTTGGGGACTAGCGGGGGGCACAATGAGCAGTTCTTC. Translated: CASSLGTSGGHNEQFF. Complete variable domain (other parts from reference TRBV28 and TRBJ2-1): DVKVTQSSRYLVKRTGEKVFLECVQDMDHENMFWYRQDPGLGLRLIYFSYDVKMKEKGDIPEGYSVSREKKERFSLILESASTNQTSMYLCASSLGTSGGHNEQFFGPGTRLTVL.

The J gene is TRBJ1-6, the V gene TRBV3-1 (or the pseudogene TRBV3-2); the D gene is possibly TRBD1 (6 bases). Germline V gives CDR1 LGHDT, CDR2 YNNKEL (reference sequence). The germline V and J ends were trimmed by 4 bases and 5 bases, with 12 bases remaining between them. This CDR3 is built from 15 residues. CDR3 sequence reads: CASSLIRDNNSPLHF. In nucleotides, the CDR3 is TGTGCCAGCAGCCTTATCCGGGACAATAATTCACCCCTCCACTTT.

The rearrangement joins TRBV6-5 to TRBJ2-7, with a possible D match to TRBD2 (6 bases). This CDR3 contains 15 residues. V dropped 8 bases and J dropped 6 bases, with 23 bases sitting between them. Germline lookup yields CDR1 MNHEY and CDR2 SVGAGI. CDR3 DNA sequence: TGTGCCAGCGGGAGAACCGGGAGCTCTCCCTCCGAGCAGTACTTC. The encoded protein is CASGRTGSSPSEQYF.

The CDR3 here is CASSQYSRGYTF. The DNA for the CDR3 is TGTGCCAGCAGCCAGTACTCCCGCGGCTACACCTTC. This rearrangement joins TRBV7-8 to TRBJ1-2; D unresolved. The germline CDR1 and CDR2 sequences are SGHVS and FQNEAQ. The CDR3 totals 12 residues. The V end lost 5 bases, the J end lost 8 bases, and 12 bases lay between the germline ends.

The V call is TRBV2, the J call TRBJ1-2; D remains unclear. This CDR3 spans 14 amino acids. Germline CDR1 reads SNHLY; CDR2 reads FYNNEI. With 7 bases removed from V and 7 bases from J, the gap between germline ends came to 19 bases. The CDR3, as DNA: TGTGCCAGCACCCCCCTGCTTGTGGCCACTGGCTACACCTTC. Its protein product is CASTPLLVATGYTF.

This chain links TRBV28 with TRBJ2-3, with 8 bases aligning to TRBD2. This CDR3 is 15 amino acids long. CDR1 is MDHEN, CDR2 SYDVKM, per germline. The ends lost 3 bases at V and 3 bases at J; junction bases unmatched: 5. The CDR3 protein is CASSLAGGVTDTQYF. The DNA for the CDR3 is TGTGCCAGCAGTTTGGCGGGGGGCGTTACAGATACGCAGTATTTT.

The chain uses TRBV11-2 and TRBJ2-1, with D perhaps matching TRBD2 (7 bases). Trimming pared 3 bases from V and 6 bases from J, leaving 15 bases between. This CDR3 contains 15 residues. The germline CDR1 and CDR2 sequences are SGHAT and FQNNGV. The CDR3 region is CASSFREGGPNEQFF. As DNA, the CDR3 is TGTGCCAGCAGCTTTAGGGAGGGGGGGCCCAATGAGCAGTTCTTC.

V gene TRBV6-5 combines with J gene TRBJ1-5; tentative D call: TRBD1 (6 bases). CDR3 length: 15 amino acids. Trimming pared 4 bases from V and 4 bases from J, leaving 14 bases between. Per the germline V gene, CDR1 is MNHEY and CDR2 is SVGAGI. In DNA, the CDR3 is TGTGCCAGCAGTTCCGAGGGGGTTTGGAATCAGCCCCAGCATTTT. Protein: CASSSEGVWNQPQHF.

The CDR3 DNA reads TGCGCCAGCAGCCCCGGGACTACACCACAGTTCTACAATGAGCAGTTCTTC. Protein sequence: CASSPGTTPQFYNEQFF. This rearrangement joins TRBV5-1 to TRBJ2-1; TRBD2 aligns across 7 bases. Germline V gene data show CDR1 as SGHRS and CDR2 as YFSETQ. The CDR3 sequence is 17 residues long. Trimming took 4 bases from V and 3 from J; bases not matched to a gene: 13. Based on the CDR3 plus reference TRBV5-1 and TRBJ2-1, the full variable domain is KAGVTQTPRYLIKTRGQQVTLSCSPISGHRSVSWYQQTPGQGLQFLFEYFSETQRNKGNFPGRFSGRQFSNSRSEMNVSTLELGDSALYLCASSPGTTPQFYNEQFFGPGTRLTVL.

This rearrangement joins TRBV11-3 to TRBJ2-7; D possibly corresponds to TRBD2 (7 bases). V was trimmed by 5 bases and J by 4 bases, leaving 18 bases between them. From germline, CDR1 is SGHNT and CDR2 YENEEA. The CDR3 has 15 amino acids. The CDR3 nucleotides are TGTGCCAGCAGCCAGTCCGGGGGGCCGGGATACGAGCAGTACTTC. Amino acid sequence: CASSQSGGPGYEQYF.

This clone occurred once. The rearrangement uses TRBV4-2 and TRBJ1-3, with no clear D. The CDR3 has 14 residues. V was trimmed by 7 bases and J by 3 bases, leaving 13 bases between them. In germline, CDR1 is LGHNA, CDR2 YNFKEQ. In DNA form, the CDR3 reads TGTGCCAGCACCCCGGGGAGCCTTGGAAACACCATATATTTT. It codes for CASTPGSLGNTIYF.

This clone was detected once. The chain employs TRBV11-2 and TRBJ1-5; 7 positions match TRBD1. This CDR3 is built from 14 residues. With V trimmed by 5 bases and J by 3 bases, 4 bases remained unmatched. Germline loops: CDR1 SGHAT, CDR2 FQNNGV. The CDR3 coding sequence is TGTGCCAGCAGCCGAGACAGGGCCAATCAGCCCCAGCATTTT. Translating it yields CASSRDRANQPQHF. Based on the CDR3 plus reference TRBV11-2 and TRBJ1-5, the full variable domain is EAGVAQSPRYKIIEKRQSVAFWCNPISGHATLYWYQQILGQGPKLLIQFQNNGVVDDSQLPKDRFSAERLKGVDSTLKIQPAKLEDSAVYLCASSRDRANQPQHFGDGTRLSIL.

The count of this clone is one. The chain recombines TRBV29-1 with TRBJ2-1; 7 nucleotides align to TRBD2. Germline V gene lookup returns CDR1 SQVTM and CDR2 ANQGSEA. V gave up 4 bases and J gave up 4 bases; unmatched junction bases: 7. This CDR3 has 14 amino acids. The CDR3 DNA follows: TGCAGCGTTGGCGGGGGACTACCGTACAATGAGCAGTTCTTC. Translated: CSVGGGLPYNEQFF.

This chain uses TRBV2 with TRBJ2-2; D may be TRBD2 (6 bases). In germline, CDR1 is SNHLY, CDR2 FYNNEI. Trimming stripped 6 bases from V and 1 base from J, with 9 bases between. The CDR3 has 14 residues. The CDR3 region is CASRAGRNTGELFF. The CDR3 region has the DNA TGTGCCAGCAGGGCCGGGAGGAACACCGGGGAGCTGTTTTTT. The entire variable domain, with the rest obtained from reference TRBV2 and TRBJ2-2, is as follows: EPEVTQTPSHQVTQMGQEVILRCVPISNHLYFYWYRQILGQKVEFLVSFYNNEISEKSEIFDDQFSVERPDGSNFTLKIRSTKLEDSAMYFCASRAGRNTGELFFGEGSRLTVL.

This clone was seen just once. J is TRBJ2-4 and V is TRBV10-3; D unresolved. The length of the CDR3 is 12 residues. CDR1 is ENHRY and CDR2 is SYGVKD in the germline V gene. V was shortened by 2 bases and J by 7 bases, with 6 bases between the two germline ends. Here the CDR3 reads CAISEEDNIQYF. CDR3 bases: TGTGCCATCAGTGAGGAGGATAACATTCAGTACTTC.

The gene calls are TRBV2 and TRBJ2-7; no firm D call. Looked up from germline, CDR1 is SNHLY and CDR2 is FYNNEI. The CDR3 totals 14 residues. Trimming removed 0 bases from V and 3 bases from J, with 9 bases in between. For the CDR3, the DNA is TGTGCCAGCAGTGAAGCTAAACGCGACTACGAGCAGTACTTC. It yields the protein CASSEAKRDYEQYF.